This T cell receptor beta chain was obtained from a study of follicular helper T cells after annual influenza vaccination. Study results and caveats: Each annual vaccination recalled recurring oligoclonal ICOS+CD38+ cTfh clonotypes. ICOS-CD38- cTfh most often held earlier Day 7 ICOS+CD38+ clones. Plasmablast frequency change correlated with clonality change in ICOS+CD38+ cTfh.

With respect to this clone: Its antigen is unknown.

Time point denoted: 2014-2015 season, pre-vaccination. Produced via immunoSEQ multiplex PCR; TCRdb's table is partial and in-frame only. The table has over 8,000 clones, 80% seen once. Germline V gives CDR1 MGHRA, CDR2 YSYEKL. The CDR3 has 16 amino acids. V lost 1 base and J lost 0, with 13 bases in between. Sequencing was performed on CXCR5+ CD38- circulating T follicular helper cells from blood, taken on the day of influenza vaccination. Subset given: circulating Tfh, non-naive CD4+CXCR5+PD-1+ (ICOS+CD38+ or ICOS-CD38-). This chain uses TRBV4-1 with TRBJ2-7; D not resolved. This receptor was identified in an adult who received the influenza vaccine. CDR3 region: CASSQVPTTLSYEQYF. The CDR3 DNA reads TGCGCCAGCAGCCAAGTCCCAACAACTCTCTCCTACGAGCAGTACTTC.